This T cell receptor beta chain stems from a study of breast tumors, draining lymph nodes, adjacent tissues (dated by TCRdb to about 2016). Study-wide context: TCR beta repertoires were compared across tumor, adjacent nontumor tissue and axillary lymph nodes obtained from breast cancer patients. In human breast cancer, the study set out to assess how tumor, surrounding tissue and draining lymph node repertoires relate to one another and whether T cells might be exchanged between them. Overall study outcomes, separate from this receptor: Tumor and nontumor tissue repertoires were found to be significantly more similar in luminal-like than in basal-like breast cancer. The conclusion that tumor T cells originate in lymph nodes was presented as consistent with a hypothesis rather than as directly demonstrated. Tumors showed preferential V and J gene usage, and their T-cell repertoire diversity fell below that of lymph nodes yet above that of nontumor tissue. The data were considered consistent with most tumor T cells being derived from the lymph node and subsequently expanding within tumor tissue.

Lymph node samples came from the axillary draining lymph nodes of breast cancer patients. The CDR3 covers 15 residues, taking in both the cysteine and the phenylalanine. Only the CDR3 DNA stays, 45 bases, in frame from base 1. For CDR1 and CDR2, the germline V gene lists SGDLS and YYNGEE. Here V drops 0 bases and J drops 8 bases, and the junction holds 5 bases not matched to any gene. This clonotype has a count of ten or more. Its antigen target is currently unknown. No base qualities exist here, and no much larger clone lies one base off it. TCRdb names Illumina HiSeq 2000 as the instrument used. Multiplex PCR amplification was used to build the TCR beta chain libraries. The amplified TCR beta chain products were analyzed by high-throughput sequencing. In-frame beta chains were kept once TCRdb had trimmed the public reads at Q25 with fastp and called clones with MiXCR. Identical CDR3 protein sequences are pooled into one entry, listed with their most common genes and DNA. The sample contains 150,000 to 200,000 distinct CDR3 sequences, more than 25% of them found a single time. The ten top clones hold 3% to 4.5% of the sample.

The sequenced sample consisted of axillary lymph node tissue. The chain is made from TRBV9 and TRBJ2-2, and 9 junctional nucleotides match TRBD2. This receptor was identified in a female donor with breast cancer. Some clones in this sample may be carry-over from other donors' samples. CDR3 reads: CASSVAGGGAGELFF. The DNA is TGTGCCAGCAGCGTAGCAGGCGGGGGGGCGGGGGAGCTGTTTTTT.